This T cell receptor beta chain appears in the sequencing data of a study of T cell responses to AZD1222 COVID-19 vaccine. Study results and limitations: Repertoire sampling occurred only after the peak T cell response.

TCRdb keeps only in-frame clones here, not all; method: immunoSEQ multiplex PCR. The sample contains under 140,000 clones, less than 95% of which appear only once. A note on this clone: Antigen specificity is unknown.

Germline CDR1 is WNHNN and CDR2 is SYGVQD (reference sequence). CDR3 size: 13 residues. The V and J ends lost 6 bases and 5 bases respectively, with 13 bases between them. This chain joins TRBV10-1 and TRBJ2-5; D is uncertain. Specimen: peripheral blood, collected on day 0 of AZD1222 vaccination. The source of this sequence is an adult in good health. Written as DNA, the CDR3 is TGCGCCAGCAGCTCGGACGTCGGGGAGACCCAGTACTTC. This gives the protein CASSSDVGETQYF.